One and the same sample provided the 25 T cell receptor beta chains below, sequenced in a study of blood T cell repertoires in COVID-19. Profiling relied on immunoSEQ multiplex PCR, and the TCRdb table lists in-frame clones only, not all of them. The table records about 140,000 clones, 80% to 85% of them present only once. The sample comprised PBMCs or T cells enriched from blood (not recorded which). The receptors stem from a man aged 40-55 years with acute COVID-19.

The chain combines TRBV2 with TRBJ2-7, with D perhaps matching TRBD2 (6 bases). Germline CDR1 SNHLY, CDR2 FYNNEI. CDR3 length: 18 amino acids. V gave up 0 bases and J gave up 3 bases, with 21 bases separating them. CDR3 sequence (DNA): TGTGCCAGCAGTGAAGCAGTTAGCGGCACCGTAACCGACTACGAGCAGTACTTC. This codes for CASSEAVSGTVTDYEQYF.

There are a few counts of this clone. This chain joins TRBV4-3 and TRBJ2-1, with 10 bases matching TRBD2. With 5 bases clipped from V and 6 bases from J, the junction kept 13 bases outside the gene matches. Per germline, CDR1 LGHNA and CDR2 YSLEER. This CDR3 spans 17 amino acids. This CDR3 is CASSAESLAGWGNEQFF. The DNA of the CDR3 is TGCGCCAGCAGCGCCGAATCACTAGCGGGATGGGGCAATGAGCAGTTCTTC.

This clone has a handful of counts. V gene TRBV28 combines with J gene TRBJ1-2; maybe TRBD1 (5 bases). The V gene lost 3 bases and the J gene lost 4 bases, with 12 bases spanning the gap. Germline loops: CDR1 MDHEN, CDR2 SYDVKM. The CDR3 covers 14 residues. As DNA, the CDR3 is TGTGCCAGCAGTTTGCCCAACAGGTCCTATGGCTACACCTTC. Protein sequence: CASSLPNRSYGYTF.

The table lists this clone with a few counts. The chain combines TRBV2 with TRBJ2-1; TRBD2 matches 8 bases. The CDR3 is 16 residues long. Germline CDR1 is SNHLY and CDR2 is FYNNEI. The J segment lost 7 bases and the V segment lost 6 bases, leaving 14 bases of the junction unmatched. The CDR3 loop is CASSLQAAGAGNEQFF. The CDR3, as DNA: TGTGCCAGCAGCTTGCAAGCAGCGGGGGCCGGGAATGAGCAGTTCTTC.

The chain combines TRBV29-1 with TRBJ2-7; TRBD1 matches at 9 bases. With V trimmed by 8 bases and J by 3 bases, 8 bases remained unmatched. The CDR3 is 13 amino acids. From germline, CDR1 is SQVTM and CDR2 ANQGSEA. The CDR3 DNA is TGCAGCATTGGGACAGGGCGGAACTACGAGCAGTACTTC. Its protein is CSIGTGRNYEQYF.

The DNA for the CDR3 is TGTGCCACCAGTGAACGGGACACCCAGGCCGGGGAGCTGTTTTTT. Translating gives CATSERDTQAGELFF. J is TRBJ2-2 and V is TRBV24-1; TRBD1 might be the D (6 bases). In germline, CDR1 is KGHDR, CDR2 SFDVKD. This CDR3 region has 15 residues. V was cut by 4 bases and J by 6 bases, with 14 bases left in between.

This clone was detected only a few times. This chain joins TRBV27 and TRBJ2-7, with TRBD1 as a possible D gene (7 bases). Trimming left V 2 bases short and J 4 bases short, with 12 bases between. Per the germline V gene, CDR1 is MNHEY and CDR2 is SMNVEV (reference sequence). This CDR3 spans 14 amino acids. CDR3 sequence: CASSLQGGLYEQYF. CDR3 sequence (DNA): TGTGCCAGCAGTTTACAGGGGGGACTGTACGAGCAGTACTTC.

This chain links TRBV28 with TRBJ2-7; no firm D call. The CDR3 runs 13 residues. Germline CDR1 reads MDHEN; CDR2 reads SYDVKM. V lost 5 bases, J lost 0 bases, and 8 bases lay in between. CDR3 sequence reads: CASSEQSSYEQYF. CDR3 DNA: TGTGCCAGCAGTGAACAGAGCTCCTACGAGCAGTACTTC. Full variable domain (outside the CDR3, taken from reference TRBV28 and TRBJ2-7): DVKVTQSSRYLVKRTGEKVFLECVQDMDHENMFWYRQDPGLGLRLIYFSYDVKMKEKGDIPEGYSVSREKKERFSLILESASTNQTSMYLCASSEQSSYEQYFGPGTRLTVT.

This chain uses TRBV19 with TRBJ1-1, with D tentatively TRBD1 (6 bases). V lost 6 bases, J lost 5 bases, and 16 bases lay in between. Germline V lookup: CDR1 LNHDA, CDR2 SQIVND (reference sequence). The CDR3 sequence is 14 residues long. This CDR3 reads CASSMDRPGTEAFF. For the CDR3, the DNA is TGTGCCAGTAGCATGGACAGACCTGGGACTGAAGCTTTCTTT.

This clone was observed once. The sample holds other DNA sequences that translate to the same CDR3. The V and J genes are TRBV7-2 and TRBJ1-6, with unresolved D. The CDR3 has 13 amino acids. Per the germline V gene, CDR1 is SGHTA and CDR2 is FQGNSA. V was pared by 2 bases and J by 10 bases, with 9 bases between. CDR3 sequence (DNA): TGTGCCAGCAGCTTAACCGGGGTCTCACCCCTCCACTTT. Amino acids: CASSLTGVSPLHF.

V usage is TRBV25-1 and J usage is TRBJ1-6; D may be TRBD1 (5 bases). CDR1 is MGHDK and CDR2 is SYGVNS in the germline V gene. CDR3 length equals 16 residues. Trimming took off 3 bases at V and 8 bases at J, with 17 bases between the two ends. CDR3 sequence: CASSDPPGIVDSPLHF. Here the CDR3 DNA reads TGTGCCAGCAGTGACCCGCCAGGGATCGTTGATTCACCCCTCCACTTT. The full variable domain, its missing parts supplied by reference TRBV25-1 and TRBJ1-6, is EADIYQTPRYLVIGTGKKITLECSQTMGHDKMYWYQQDPGMELHLIHYSYGVNSTEKGDLSSESTVSRIRTEHFPLTLESARPSHTSQYLCASSDPPGIVDSPLHFGNGTRLTVT.

This clone was observed a handful of times. The rearrangement uses TRBV5-1 and TRBJ2-2; 7 nucleotides match TRBD1. The germline V gene has CDR1 SGHRS and CDR2 YFSETQ. The CDR3 is 15 amino acids. The junction had 4 bases not matched to a gene; V was cut back by 4 bases and J by 1 base. DNA of the CDR3: TGCGCCAGCAGCCTAGGACAGGAGAACACCGGGGAGCTGTTTTTT. Protein sequence: CASSLGQENTGELFF.

This clone was detected once. The chain carries TRBV4-3 and TRBJ2-7; a weak D match, TRBD2 (5 bases). The CDR3 is 16 residues long. Between the trimmed V and J ends, which lost 0 bases and 0 bases, there was a span of 12 bases. Looked up from germline, CDR1 is LGHNA and CDR2 is YSLEER. The CDR3 DNA reads TGCGCCAGCAGCCAAGATCACGGAACTAGCTCCTACGAGCAGTACTTC. It specifies CASSQDHGTSSYEQYF.

V gene TRBV9 combines with J gene TRBJ2-3; 8 positions match TRBD1. Germline V lookup: CDR1 SGDLS, CDR2 YYNGEE. The V segment lost 4 bases and the J segment 2 bases; nucleotides outside the gene matches: 6. The CDR3 covers 15 residues. CDR3 region: CASSPGGGVTDTQYF. The CDR3 nucleotides are TGTGCCAGCAGCCCAGGGGGCGGAGTCACAGATACGCAGTATTTT.

The V call is TRBV14, the J call TRBJ1-6; D possibly corresponds to TRBD1 (6 bases). Germline-derived CDR1 and CDR2 are SGHDN and FVKESK. CDR3 length equals 16 residues. V was trimmed by 1 base and J by 1 base, leaving 8 bases between them. The CDR3, as DNA: TGTGCCAGCAGCCAAGGTGGACAGTCCTATAATTCACCCCTCCACTTT. Its translation is CASSQGGQSYNSPLHF.

The chain joins TRBV29-1 to TRBJ2-7, with D perhaps TRBD1 (5 bases). V was pared by 1 base and J by 3 bases, with 13 bases between. The CDR3 is made up of 14 amino acids. Germline CDR1 is SQVTM and CDR2 is ANQGSEA. DNA of the CDR3: TGCAGCGTTGAAGGAGGACCAGGGTTCTACGAGCAGTACTTC. This encodes CSVEGGPGFYEQYF.

This clone was picked up one time. The J gene is TRBJ2-3, the V gene TRBV7-9; D call uncertain. The CDR3 is 12 amino acids. V lost 1 base and J lost 6, with 5 bases in between. Germline loops: CDR1 SEHNR, CDR2 FQNEAQ (reference sequence). CDR3 nucleotides: TGTGCCAGCAGCTTAGTCCGGGATACGCAGTATTTT. This encodes CASSLVRDTQYF.

This sequence joins TRBV3-1 (or the pseudogene TRBV3-2) and TRBJ2-2, with TRBD1 as a possible D gene (5 bases). Germline CDR1 is LGHDT and CDR2 is YNNKEL (reference sequence). This CDR3 spans 16 amino acids. With 1 base removed from V and 0 bases from J, the gap between germline ends came to 9 bases. The CDR3 region is CASSQGPGSNTGELFF. CDR3 sequence (DNA): TGTGCCAGCAGCCAAGGTCCAGGGTCGAACACCGGGGAGCTGTTTTTT.

The rearrangement links TRBV7-9 to TRBJ1-1; D not resolved. Germline CDR1 SEHNR, CDR2 FQNEAQ (reference sequence). This CDR3 has 13 amino acids. V shed 2 bases and J shed 0 bases, with 4 bases lying between them. This CDR3 is CASSLQVNTEAFF. The CDR3 nucleotides are TGTGCCAGCAGCTTACAGGTGAACACTGAAGCTTTCTTT.

This chain links TRBV5-1 with TRBJ1-2, with D possibly being TRBD1 (6 bases). V was clipped by 2 bases and J by 8 bases, with 16 bases between them. The CDR3 is made up of 14 amino acids. Germline lookup yields CDR1 SGHRS and CDR2 YFSETQ. The CDR3 coding sequence is TGCGCCAGCAGCTTAAACAGGGACCTCGAGGGCTACACCTTC. Translating it yields CASSLNRDLEGYTF.

This clone has just a few counts. V is TRBV28 and J is TRBJ2-2; D possibly corresponds to TRBD2 (6 bases). V was clipped by 6 bases and J by 3 bases, with 8 bases between them. The CDR3 length is 13 residues. Germline V gene lookup returns CDR1 MDHEN and CDR2 SYDVKM. CDR3 loop: CASRGGHTGELFF. The CDR3 DNA follows: TGTGCCAGCAGGGGAGGACACACCGGGGAGCTGTTTTTT. Together with reference TRBV28 and TRBJ2-2, the CDR3 gives the full variable domain: DVKVTQSSRYLVKRTGEKVFLECVQDMDHENMFWYRQDPGLGLRLIYFSYDVKMKEKGDIPEGYSVSREKKERFSLILESASTNQTSMYLCASRGGHTGELFFGEGSRLTVL.

The chain is built from TRBV5-4 and TRBJ1-2; D perhaps matches TRBD1 (6 bases). Between the trimmed V and J ends, which lost 0 bases and 7 bases, there was a span of 10 bases. Per germline, CDR1 SGHNT and CDR2 YYREEE (reference sequence). This CDR3 region has 13 residues. CDR3 region: CASSLGQGIGYTF. The CDR3, as DNA: TGTGCCAGCAGCTTGGGGCAGGGGATTGGCTACACCTTC.

J is TRBJ1-4 and V is TRBV11-2; D is unresolved. The germline gives CDR1 SGHAT, CDR2 FQNNGV. V was trimmed by 1 base and J by 7 bases, leaving 7 bases between them. The CDR3 loop spans 13 amino acids. CDR3 DNA: TGTGCCAGCAGCTTAGGACGCGGTGAAAAACTGTTTTTT. As protein: CASSLGRGEKLFF. Based on the CDR3 plus reference TRBV11-2 and TRBJ1-4, the full variable domain is EAGVAQSPRYKIIEKRQSVAFWCNPISGHATLYWYQQILGQGPKLLIQFQNNGVVDDSQLPKDRFSAERLKGVDSTLKIQPAKLEDSAVYLCASSLGRGEKLFFGSGTQLSVL.

This sequence joins TRBV7-9 and TRBJ1-2; 7 nucleotides agree with TRBD1. The germline V gene has CDR1 SEHNR and CDR2 FQNEAQ (reference sequence). CDR3 length: 16 residues. Losses at the gene ends were 1 base for V and 1 base for J; bases not matched to a gene: 6. CDR3 in amino acids: CASSLVSGGLNYGYTF. Here the CDR3 DNA reads TGTGCCAGCAGCTTAGTTTCAGGGGGACTTAACTATGGCTACACCTTC.

The rearrangement joins TRBV3-1 (or the pseudogene TRBV3-2) to TRBJ2-2; the match to TRBD1 covers 7 bases. CDR3 length: 15 amino acids. V dropped 4 bases and J dropped 5; count of bases not matched to a gene: 7. Germline CDR1 is LGHDT and CDR2 is YNNKEL (reference sequence). CDR3 sequence reads: CASSRRRQGTGELFF. CDR3 in DNA: TGTGCCAGCAGCCGCCGGAGACAGGGTACCGGGGAGCTGTTTTTT.